What follows are 30 T cell receptor beta chains derived from one specimen sequenced in a study of early T cells in non-severe SARS-CoV-2 infection. TCRdb independently ran MiXCR on the 5' RACE reads; one entry per CDR3 protein. Of approximately 99,000 distinct CDR3 sequences in the sample, about an eighth were seen once. The specimen was whole blood. Source of these receptors: an adult who was a healthcare worker with PCR-confirmed SARS-CoV-2 infection or an uninfected control (not recorded which).

This clonotype has at least ten counts. The genes are TRBV7-9 and TRBJ1-2; 7 nucleotides agree with TRBD1. Germline lookup yields CDR1 SEHNR and CDR2 FQNEAQ (reference sequence). The CDR3 loop spans 15 amino acids. V gave up 5 bases and J gave up 0 bases; unmatched junction bases: 6. The CDR3 DNA is TGTGCCAGCAGCCCCCGGGACAGTGCTAACTATGGCTACACCTTC. It encodes CASSPRDSANYGYTF.

Many counts were recorded for this clonotype. The gene calls are TRBV30 and TRBJ2-7; D gene ambiguous. The germline V gene encodes CDR1 GTSNPN and CDR2 SVGIG (reference sequence). V lost 0 bases and J lost 2, with 8 bases in between. CDR3 length: 13 amino acids. DNA of the CDR3: TGTGCCTGGAGTGTAATGGCCCCCTACGAGCAGTACTTC. Its translation: CAWSVMAPYEQYF.

For the CDR3, the DNA is TGTGCCAGCAGCTTATTGGCGGGGCAGGTTGAAGGTGAAGCTTTCTTT. Translation gives CASSLLAGQVEGEAFF. V gene TRBV7-9 combines with J gene TRBJ1-1; tentative D call: TRBD1 (5 bases). The CDR3 has 16 residues. Per the germline V gene, CDR1 is SEHNR and CDR2 is FQNEAQ (reference sequence). V was shortened by 2 bases and J by 7 bases, with 20 bases between the two germline ends.

Ten or more counts support this clonotype. The chain is built from TRBV7-2 and TRBJ2-7; 9 nucleotides agree with TRBD1. V was pared by 1 base and J by 6 bases, with 7 bases of the junction left unmatched. Per the germline V gene, CDR1 is SGHTA and CDR2 is FQGNSA. This CDR3 has 15 residues. The CDR3 spells CASSLGGTGRGEQYF. DNA of the CDR3: TGTGCCAGCAGCTTAGGCGGGACAGGGAGAGGCGAGCAGTACTTC.

Ten or more counts support this clonotype. DNA of the CDR3: TGTGCCAGCCGGGGGCAAGAGACCCAGTACTTC. Its protein product is CASRGQETQYF. The rearrangement joins TRBV19 to TRBJ2-5; the D gene is possibly TRBD2 (6 bases). Trimming took 9 bases from V and 2 from J, leaving 7 bases between them. This CDR3 has 11 residues. The germline gives CDR1 LNHDA, CDR2 SQIVND (reference sequence).

This clonotype is categorized as medium-sized. V gene TRBV7-6 combines with J gene TRBJ2-2, with D possibly TRBD2 on 7 matching bases. CDR1 and CDR2 (germline): SGHVS, FNYEAQ. The CDR3 is made up of 17 amino acids. V was cut by 2 bases and J by 5 bases, with 18 bases left in between. The CDR3 here is CASSLIPRGAETGELFF. Here the CDR3 DNA reads TGTGCCAGCAGCTTAATCCCCCGGGGGGCGGAGACCGGGGAGCTGTTTTTT.

At least ten counts were recorded for this clonotype. The chain couples TRBV11-2 to TRBJ1-1; possible D gene TRBD1, 6 bases. Germline V gives CDR1 SGHAT, CDR2 FQNNGV. CDR3 length: 14 amino acids. V was cut by 3 bases and J by 3 bases, with 11 bases left in between. The CDR3 reads CASSLTQGYTEAFF. Here the CDR3 DNA reads TGTGCCAGCAGCTTGACCCAGGGGTACACTGAAGCTTTCTTT. The full variable domain, its missing parts supplied by reference TRBV11-2 and TRBJ1-1, is EAGVAQSPRYKIIEKRQSVAFWCNPISGHATLYWYQQILGQGPKLLIQFQNNGVVDDSQLPKDRFSAERLKGVDSTLKIQPAKLEDSAVYLCASSLTQGYTEAFFGQGTRLTVV.

This clonotype was seen at least ten times. The CDR3 nucleotides read TGTGCCAGCAGTTTGGATTCGGGATTCCGAAGAAACACCATATATTTT. Translating it yields CASSLDSGFRRNTIYF. The chain combines TRBV12-3 or TRBV12-4 with TRBJ1-3; D is unclear. Trimming shortened V by 3 bases and J by 5 bases, and 17 bases separated the two germline ends. The CDR3 runs to 16 residues.

The rearrangement uses TRBV2 and TRBJ2-3; 8 bases fit TRBD2. V lost 2 bases and J lost 2; bases outside the gene matches: 3. The germline V gene encodes CDR1 SNHLY and CDR2 FYNNEI. The CDR3 covers 15 residues. CDR3 residues: CASSELAGNTDTQYF. The DNA of the CDR3 is TGTGCCAGCAGTGAATTAGCGGGGAACACAGATACGCAGTATTTT.

The CDR3 region is CASSRTGGALPEQYF. The CDR3 DNA is TGTGCCAGCAGTCGTACAGGGGGCGCGTTGCCCGAGCAGTACTTC. The V gene is TRBV12-3 or TRBV12-4, the J gene TRBJ2-7, with TRBD1 matching over 9 bases. With V trimmed by 5 bases and J by 6 bases, 11 bases remained unmatched. This CDR3 has 15 amino acids.

This clonotype occurred a few times. At one boundary the junction diverges from the germline segment, which might be a read error. The chain links TRBV11-2 to TRBJ2-4; TRBD2 matches 9 bases. From germline, CDR1 is SGHAT and CDR2 FQNNGV. The length of the CDR3 is 16 residues. The CDR3 region is CASNLRLAAKKNIQYF. In DNA, the CDR3 is TGTGCCAGCAACTTAAGACTAGCGGCGAAGAAAAACATTCAGTACTTC.

This clonotype has a handful of counts. This sequence joins TRBV18 and TRBJ1-1; possibly TRBD1 for D (5 bases). Deletions cut 5 bases from V and 2 bases from J, with 15 bases between. This CDR3 is built from 15 residues. Germline V gene lookup returns CDR1 KGHSH and CDR2 LQKENI. CDR3 nucleotide sequence: TGTGCCAGCTCATCACTCGTGGGGGGTAACACTGAAGCTTTCTTT. This encodes CASSSLVGGNTEAFF.

This sequence joins TRBV27 and TRBJ1-5; no definite D call. The CDR3 sequence is 14 residues long. Trimming removed 6 bases from V and 0 bases from J, with 9 bases in between. Germline V CDR1 and CDR2: MNHEY, SMNVEV (reference sequence). CDR3 DNA: TGTGCCAGCAGGGGGATTTTTAGCAATCAGCCCCAGCATTTT. Its protein product is CASRGIFSNQPQHF.

The sample holds a few counts of this clonotype. The V gene is TRBV3-1, the J gene TRBJ2-2; 7 bases map to TRBD2. V shed 10 bases, J shed 4 bases, and the junction held 12 bases outside the gene matches. The CDR3 spans 15 residues. Per the germline V gene, CDR1 is LGHDT and CDR2 is YNNKEL (reference sequence). CDR3 amino acids: CATVAGELGTGELFF. Here the CDR3 DNA reads TGTGCCACCGTCGCGGGGGAGCTAGGCACCGGGGAGCTGTTTTTT.

This clonotype was counted ten times or more. The rearrangement uses TRBV19 and TRBJ1-5; 7 bases line up with TRBD1. The CDR3 extends over 15 amino acids. The V and J ends lost 5 bases and 1 base, in that order; junction bases with no gene match: 5. Germline V CDR1 and CDR2: LNHDA, SQIVND (reference sequence). The CDR3 sequence is CASSFDRVSNQPQHF. The CDR3 DNA sequence: TGTGCCAGTAGTTTTGACAGGGTAAGCAATCAGCCCCAGCATTTT.

In regard to this clonotype: Being one base from a much bigger clone, this may be a read error. J is TRBJ2-3 and V is TRBV6-1; D call uncertain. V lost 3 bases and J lost 7, with 14 bases in between. The CDR3 totals 14 residues. Germline-derived CDR1 and CDR2 are MNHNS and SASEGT. The CDR3 region has the DNA TGTGCCAGCAGTGAGTCCCCCACATCTAATACGCAGTATTTT. Its protein product is CASSESPTSNTQYF.

The J gene is TRBJ2-3, the V gene TRBV7-6; 15 positions match TRBD2. The CDR3 has 16 amino acids. V shed 5 bases and J 5 bases; nucleotides not matched to a gene: 5. The germline gives CDR1 SGHVS, CDR2 FNYEAQ. The CDR3 DNA reads TGTGCCAGCAGCCAGGGACTAGCGGGGGGACAAGATACGCAGTATTTT. The encoded protein is CASSQGLAGGQDTQYF. Filled out from reference TRBV7-6 and TRBJ2-3, the complete variable domain reads GAGVSQSPRYKVTKRGQDVALRCDPISGHVSLYWYRQALGQGPEFLTYFNYEAQQDKSGLPNDRFSAERPEGSISTLTIQRTEQRDSAMYRCASSQGLAGGQDTQYFGPGTRLTVL.

This clonotype showed up many times. The rearrangement uses TRBV9 and TRBJ2-1; perhaps D is TRBD1 or TRBD2 (6 bases each). V shed 3 bases and J shed 7 bases, with 17 bases lying between them. The CDR3 runs to 15 residues. Germline V gene sequence: CDR1 SGDLS, CDR2 YYNGEE. CDR3 nucleotides: TGTGCCAGCAGCGCCCAGGGGACTTACACAAATGAGCAGTTCTTC. Amino acids: CASSAQGTYTNEQFF.

The rearrangement joins TRBV6-1 to TRBJ2-7, with 7 bases that match TRBD1. V shed 6 bases and J 2 bases; nucleotides not matched to a gene: 13. Germline CDR1 MNHNS, CDR2 SASEGT. CDR3 length equals 16 residues. CDR3 amino acids: CASRREDTGAPYEQYF. DNA of the CDR3: TGTGCCAGCAGGCGTGAAGATACAGGGGCTCCCTACGAGCAGTACTTC.

This sequence joins TRBV7-9 and TRBJ2-1, with TRBD2 identical over 12 bases. V shed 5 bases, J shed 4 bases, and the junction held 9 bases outside the gene matches. Germline values: CDR1 SEHNR, CDR2 FQNEAQ (reference sequence). The CDR3 has 17 residues. CDR3 nucleotides: TGTGCCAGCAGCCCCAGACTAGCGGGAGAAGTTTACAATGAGCAGTTCTTC. Translated: CASSPRLAGEVYNEQFF.

This clonotype was observed many times. This chain joins TRBV6-5 and TRBJ2-2; tentative D call: TRBD2 (5 bases). The V gene's germline CDR1 is MNHEY and CDR2 SVGAGI. The CDR3 spans 15 residues. The V gene lost 2 bases and the J gene lost 6 bases, with 13 bases spanning the gap. CDR3 residues: CASSYPGLEAGELFF. CDR3 sequence (DNA): TGTGCCAGCAGTTACCCGGGGTTGGAGGCCGGGGAGCTGTTTTTT.

The chain uses TRBV7-8 and TRBJ1-5, with 7 positions matching TRBD1. CDR3 size: 14 residues. CDR1 and CDR2 (germline): SGHVS, FQNEAQ. V was pared by 5 bases and J by 2 bases, with 3 bases of the junction left unmatched. CDR3 residues: CASSQGTGNQPQHF. DNA of the CDR3: TGTGCCAGCAGCCAGGGGACAGGCAATCAGCCCCAGCATTTT.

This clonotype was recorded at least ten times. The V gene is TRBV7-8, the J gene TRBJ2-1; no clear D. Germline CDR1 SGHVS, CDR2 FQNEAQ. There are 13 residues in the CDR3. Trimming removed 6 bases from V and 3 bases from J, with 9 bases in between. The CDR3 DNA is TGTGCCAGCAGTAGCTCGTTCTACAATGAGCAGTTCTTC. Its translation is CASSSSFYNEQFF.

This clonotype was seen many times. V usage is TRBV5-4 and J usage is TRBJ2-3; D is unresolved. The V gene lost 4 bases and the J gene lost 1 base, with 10 bases spanning the gap. The CDR3 is made up of 14 amino acids. Germline V lookup: CDR1 SGHNT, CDR2 YYREEE (reference sequence). CDR3 region: CASSGPMGTDTQYF. CDR3 in DNA: TGTGCCAGCAGCGGCCCGATGGGCACAGATACGCAGTATTTT.

This clonotype showed up many times. This sequence joins TRBV30 and TRBJ2-1; 9 bases are shared with TRBD2. Trimming removed 2 bases from V and 6 bases from J; junction bases left unmatched: 8. The CDR3 extends over 15 amino acids. CDR1 is GTSNPN and CDR2 is SVGIG in the germline V gene (reference sequence). The CDR3 nucleotides read TGTGCCTGGAGTTCGACTAGCGGACAAGGCAATGAGCAGTTCTTC. It is translated as CAWSSTSGQGNEQFF.

This clonotype was picked up a small number of times. The V gene is TRBV5-4, the J gene TRBJ2-7; TRBD1 might be the D (6 bases). The germline CDR1 and CDR2 sequences are SGHNT and YYREEE (reference sequence). Trimming took 3 bases from V and 0 from J, leaving 19 bases between them. The CDR3 extends over 17 amino acids. As DNA, the CDR3 is TGTGCCAGCAGCTGGGTTATCCCGGGACAAGTCTCCTACGAGCAGTACTTC. Amino acids: CASSWVIPGQVSYEQYF.

The chain links TRBV20-1 to TRBJ1-1; no reliable D call. CDR1 and CDR2 from the germline V gene are DFQATT and SNEGSKA (reference sequence). The V end lost 1 base, the J end lost 1 base, and 4 bases lay between the germline ends. The CDR3 totals 12 residues. The DNA of the CDR3 is TGCAGTGCTAGAGGGGCGAACACTGAAGCTTTCTTT. Translating gives CSARGANTEAFF.

The chain combines TRBV7-9 with TRBJ2-1; 10 positions agree with TRBD1. This CDR3 has 15 residues. CDR1 is SEHNR and CDR2 is FQNEAQ in the germline V gene (reference sequence). V shed 7 bases, J shed 4 bases, and the junction held 7 bases outside the gene matches. This CDR3 reads CASTPRDRGYNEQFF. CDR3 coding DNA: TGTGCCAGCACCCCCCGGGACAGGGGATACAATGAGCAGTTCTTC.

At least ten counts were recorded for this clonotype. The chain employs TRBV3-1 and TRBJ2-7; tentatively, D is TRBD1 (5 bases). With 1 base removed from V and 4 bases from J, the gap between germline ends came to 14 bases. Germline CDR1 reads LGHDT; CDR2 reads YNNKEL (reference sequence). This CDR3 has 15 amino acids. The CDR3 loop is CASSQGVIGAYEQYF. CDR3 nucleotides: TGTGCCAGCAGCCAAGGGGTGATTGGGGCGTACGAGCAGTACTTC.

This clonotype appeared many times. V is TRBV3-1 and J is TRBJ2-3, with unresolved D. CDR1 LGHDT and CDR2 YNNKEL come from the germline V gene (reference sequence). The CDR3 is 15 residues long. V dropped 4 bases and J dropped 2 bases, with 13 bases sitting between them. The CDR3 loop reads CASSLQPSFTDTQYF. The CDR3 region has the DNA TGTGCCAGCAGCCTCCAGCCTTCCTTCACAGATACGCAGTATTTT.